This T cell receptor beta chain came from a study of blood T cell repertoires in COVID-19. Study-level information: Sites in the United States, Italy and Spain provided acute and convalescent COVID-19 samples. From T cells, B-cell-depleted T cells, or PBMCs came the material, which was cDNA or gDNA.

The CDR3 is 15 residues long. CDR1 and CDR2 (germline): MDHEN, SYDVKM. Unmatched junction bases numbered 13, after V lost 6 bases and J lost 5 bases. In this sample, this clone turned up once. In the study's own analysis: Counts of nucleated cells, estimated from reference gene primer amplification, were obtained. Profiled with immunoSEQ multiplex PCR; TCRdb holds only in-frame clones, not every one. V and J calls and clone size are given by that table; D and trimming were obtained from the DNA. The repertoire holds about 94,000 clones, 80% seen once, with around 17% in the top ten. The sequenced sample was peripheral blood. The chain has TRBV28 and TRBJ2-7; 7 nucleotides agree with TRBD1. This TCR was recovered from a human donor in a cohort sampled during active COVID-19. CDR3 DNA: TGTGCCAGCAGCATTACAGGGGTCACTCTCCACGAGCAGTACTTC. It encodes CASSITGVTLHEQYF. The full variable domain, with the rest looked up from reference TRBV28 and TRBJ2-7, is DVKVTQSSRYLVKRTGEKVFLECVQDMDHENMFWYRQDPGLGLRLIYFSYDVKMKEKGDIPEGYSVSREKKERFSLILESASTNQTSMYLCASSITGVTLHEQYFGPGTRLTVT.